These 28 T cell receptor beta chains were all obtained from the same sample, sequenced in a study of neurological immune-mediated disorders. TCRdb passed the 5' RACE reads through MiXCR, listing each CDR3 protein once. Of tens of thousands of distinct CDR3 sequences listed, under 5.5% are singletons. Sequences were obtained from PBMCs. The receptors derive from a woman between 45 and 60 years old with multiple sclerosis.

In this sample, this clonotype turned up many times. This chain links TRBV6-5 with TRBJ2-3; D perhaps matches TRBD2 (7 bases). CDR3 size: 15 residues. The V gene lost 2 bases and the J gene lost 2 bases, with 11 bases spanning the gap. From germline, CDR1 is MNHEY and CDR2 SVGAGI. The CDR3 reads CASSYGGAYTDTQYF. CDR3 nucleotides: TGTGCCAGCAGTTACGGGGGGGCTTACACAGATACGCAGTATTTT.

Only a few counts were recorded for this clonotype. The CDR3 nucleotides are TGTGCCAGCAGCTTATCGGACAGGGGCAGCGAGCAGTACGTC. Protein product: CASSLSDRGSEQYV. The V call is TRBV7-3, the J call TRBJ2-7, with 9 bases that match TRBD1. Germline trimming cut 2 bases from V and 6 bases from J; bases unmatched to any gene: 5. Germline V gives CDR1 SGHTA, CDR2 FQGTGA. This CDR3 region has 14 residues.

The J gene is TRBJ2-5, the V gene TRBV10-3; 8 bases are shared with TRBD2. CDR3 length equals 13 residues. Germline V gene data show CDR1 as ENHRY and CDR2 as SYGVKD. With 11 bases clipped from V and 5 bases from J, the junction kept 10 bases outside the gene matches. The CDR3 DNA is TGTGCCGCTGCGGCGGGGGGCAAGGAGACCCAGTACTTC. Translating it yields CAAAAGGKETQYF.

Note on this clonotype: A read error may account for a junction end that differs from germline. In DNA, the CDR3 is TGTGCCAGCAGTGGACGGCTTCAGCCCCAGAATTTT. Its translation is CASSGRLQPQNF. The chain couples TRBV6-2 or TRBV6-3 to TRBJ1-5; unclear D gene. Germline V lookup: CDR1 MNHEY, CDR2 SVGEGT. This CDR3 region has 12 residues.

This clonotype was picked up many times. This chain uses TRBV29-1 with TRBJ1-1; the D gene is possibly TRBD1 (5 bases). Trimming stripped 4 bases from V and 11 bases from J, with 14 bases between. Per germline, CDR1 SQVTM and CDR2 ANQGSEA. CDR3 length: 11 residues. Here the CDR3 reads CSVVQGVGAFF. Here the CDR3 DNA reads TGCAGCGTTGTCCAGGGTGTGGGGGCTTTCTTT.

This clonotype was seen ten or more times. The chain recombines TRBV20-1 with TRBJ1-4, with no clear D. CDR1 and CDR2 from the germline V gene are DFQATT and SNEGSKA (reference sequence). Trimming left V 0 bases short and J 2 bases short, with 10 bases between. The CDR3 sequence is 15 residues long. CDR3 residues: CSARDIRATNEKLFF. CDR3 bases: TGCAGTGCTAGAGATATAAGGGCTACTAATGAAAAACTGTTTTTT.

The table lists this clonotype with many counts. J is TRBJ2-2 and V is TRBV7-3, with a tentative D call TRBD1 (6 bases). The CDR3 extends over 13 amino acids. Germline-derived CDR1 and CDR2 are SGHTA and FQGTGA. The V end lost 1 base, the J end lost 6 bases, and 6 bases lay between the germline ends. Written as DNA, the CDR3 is TGTGCCAGCAGCTTAAAGGGGGCCGGGGAGCTGTTTTTT. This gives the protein CASSLKGAGELFF.

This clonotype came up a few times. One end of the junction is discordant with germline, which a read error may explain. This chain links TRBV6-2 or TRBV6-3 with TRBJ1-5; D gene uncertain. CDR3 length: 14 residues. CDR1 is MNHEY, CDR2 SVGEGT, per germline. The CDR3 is CASNERGGNQPQNF. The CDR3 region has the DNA TGTGCCAGCAACGAACGGGGAGGCAATCAGCCCCAGAATTTT.

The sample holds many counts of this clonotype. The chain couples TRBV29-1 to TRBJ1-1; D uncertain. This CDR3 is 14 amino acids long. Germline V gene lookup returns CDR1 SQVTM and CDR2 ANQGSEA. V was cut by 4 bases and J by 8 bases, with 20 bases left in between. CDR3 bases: TGCAGCGTTGCTCAACGAGCGGGCCCAGACGAAGCTTTCTTT. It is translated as CSVAQRAGPDEAFF.

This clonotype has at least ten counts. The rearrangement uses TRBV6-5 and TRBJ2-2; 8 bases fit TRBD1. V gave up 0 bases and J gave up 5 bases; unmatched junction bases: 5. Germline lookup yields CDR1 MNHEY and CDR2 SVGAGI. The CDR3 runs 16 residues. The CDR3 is CASSYSRTGRTGELFF. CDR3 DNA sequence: TGTGCCAGCAGTTACTCGCGGACAGGGAGGACCGGGGAGCTGTTTTTT.

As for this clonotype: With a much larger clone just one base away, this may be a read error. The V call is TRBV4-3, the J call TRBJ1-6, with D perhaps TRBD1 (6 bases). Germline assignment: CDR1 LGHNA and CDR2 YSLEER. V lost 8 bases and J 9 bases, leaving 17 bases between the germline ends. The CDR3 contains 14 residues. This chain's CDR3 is CASRRGKGGSPLHF. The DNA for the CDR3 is TGCGCCAGCCGGAGGGGAAAGGGGGGTTCACCCCTCCACTTT.

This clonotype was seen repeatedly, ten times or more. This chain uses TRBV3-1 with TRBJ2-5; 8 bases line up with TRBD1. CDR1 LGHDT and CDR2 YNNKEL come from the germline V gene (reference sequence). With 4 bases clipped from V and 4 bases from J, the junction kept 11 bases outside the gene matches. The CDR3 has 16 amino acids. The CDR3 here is CASSPGSSGQGETQYF. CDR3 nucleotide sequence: TGTGCCAGCAGCCCCGGATCGTCAGGACAGGGAGAGACCCAGTACTTC.

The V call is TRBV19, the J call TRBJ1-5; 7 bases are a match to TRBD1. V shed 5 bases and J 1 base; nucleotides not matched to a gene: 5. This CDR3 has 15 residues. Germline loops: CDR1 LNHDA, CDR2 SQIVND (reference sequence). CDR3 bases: TGTGCCAGTAGTGTGAGGGGGCTCAGCAATCAGCCCCAGCATTTT. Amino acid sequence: CASSVRGLSNQPQHF.

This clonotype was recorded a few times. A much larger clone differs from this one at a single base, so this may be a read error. The CDR3 protein is CASREKGGTEAFF. The CDR3 DNA follows: TGTGCCAGCAGAGAGAAGGGGGGCACTGAAGCTTTCTTT. This chain uses TRBV12-3 or TRBV12-4 with TRBJ1-1, with a tentative D call TRBD1 (6 bases). CDR3 length equals 13 residues. Trimming shortened V by 6 bases and J by 4 bases, and 12 bases separated the two germline ends.

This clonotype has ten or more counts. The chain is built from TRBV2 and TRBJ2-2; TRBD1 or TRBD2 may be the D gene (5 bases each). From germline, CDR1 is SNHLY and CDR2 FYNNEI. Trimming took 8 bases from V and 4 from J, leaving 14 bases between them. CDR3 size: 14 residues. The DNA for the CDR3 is TGTGCCAGCCTACTGGGGACGAGCACCGGGGAGCTGTTTTTT. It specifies CASLLGTSTGELFF.

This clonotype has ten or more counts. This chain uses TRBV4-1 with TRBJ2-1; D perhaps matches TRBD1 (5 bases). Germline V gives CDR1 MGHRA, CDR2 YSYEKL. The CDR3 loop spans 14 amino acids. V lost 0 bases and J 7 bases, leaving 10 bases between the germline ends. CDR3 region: CASSQDLRGNEQFF. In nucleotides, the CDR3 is TGCGCCAGCAGCCAAGATCTAAGGGGTAATGAGCAGTTCTTC.

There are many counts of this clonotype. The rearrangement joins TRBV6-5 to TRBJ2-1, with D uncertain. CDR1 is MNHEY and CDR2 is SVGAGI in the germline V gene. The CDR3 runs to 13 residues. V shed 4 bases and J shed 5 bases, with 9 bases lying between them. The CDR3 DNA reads TGTGCCAGCAGTTCCGGACCGGACAATGAGCAGTTCTTC. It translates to CASSSGPDNEQFF.

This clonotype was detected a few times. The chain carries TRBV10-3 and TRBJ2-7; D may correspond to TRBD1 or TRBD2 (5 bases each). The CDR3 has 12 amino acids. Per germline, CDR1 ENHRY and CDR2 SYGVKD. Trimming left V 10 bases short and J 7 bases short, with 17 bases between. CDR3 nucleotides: TGTGCCACCTGTCCCGGGGCTGGGGAGCAGTACTTC. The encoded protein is CATCPGAGEQYF.

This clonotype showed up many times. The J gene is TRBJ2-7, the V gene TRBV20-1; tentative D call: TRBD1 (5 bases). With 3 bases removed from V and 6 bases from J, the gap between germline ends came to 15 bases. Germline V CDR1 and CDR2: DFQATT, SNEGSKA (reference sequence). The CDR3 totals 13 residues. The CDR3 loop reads CSASLFQGSEQYF. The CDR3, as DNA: TGCAGTGCTAGCCTCTTTCAGGGCAGCGAGCAGTACTTC.

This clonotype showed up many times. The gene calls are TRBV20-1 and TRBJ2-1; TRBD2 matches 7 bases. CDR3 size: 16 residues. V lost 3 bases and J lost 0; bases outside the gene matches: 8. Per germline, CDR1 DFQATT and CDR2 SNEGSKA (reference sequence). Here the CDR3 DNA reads TGCAGTGCTAGGGGCCCGGGCGGGGGCTCCTACAATGAGCAGTTCTTC. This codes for CSARGPGGGSYNEQFF.

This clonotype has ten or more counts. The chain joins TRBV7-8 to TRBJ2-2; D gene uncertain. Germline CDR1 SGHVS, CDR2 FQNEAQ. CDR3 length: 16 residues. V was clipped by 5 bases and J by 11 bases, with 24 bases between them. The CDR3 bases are TGTGCCAGCAGCCCTCGTTCGGTCCTTCACCGGGTAGAGCTGTTTTTT. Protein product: CASSPRSVLHRVELFF.

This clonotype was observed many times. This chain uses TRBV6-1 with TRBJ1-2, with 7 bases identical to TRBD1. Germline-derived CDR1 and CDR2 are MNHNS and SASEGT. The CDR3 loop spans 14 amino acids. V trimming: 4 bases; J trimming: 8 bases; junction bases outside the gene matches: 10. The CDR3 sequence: CASSVTGVRSGYTF. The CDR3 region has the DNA TGTGCCAGCAGTGTTACAGGGGTGCGCTCCGGCTACACCTTC.

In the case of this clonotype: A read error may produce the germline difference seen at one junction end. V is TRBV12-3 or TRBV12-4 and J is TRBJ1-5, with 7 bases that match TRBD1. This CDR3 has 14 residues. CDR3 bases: TGTGCCAGCACATCAGGGGGAAGCAATCAGCCCCAGAATTTT. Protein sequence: CASTSGGSNQPQNF.

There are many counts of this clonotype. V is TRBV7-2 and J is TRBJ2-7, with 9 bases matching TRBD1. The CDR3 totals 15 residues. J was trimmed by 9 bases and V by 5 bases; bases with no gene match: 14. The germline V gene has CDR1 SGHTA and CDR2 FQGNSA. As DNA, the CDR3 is TGTGCCAGCAGCCCCGGGACAGGGAACCCCCTAGGGCAGTACGTC. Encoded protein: CASSPGTGNPLGQYV.

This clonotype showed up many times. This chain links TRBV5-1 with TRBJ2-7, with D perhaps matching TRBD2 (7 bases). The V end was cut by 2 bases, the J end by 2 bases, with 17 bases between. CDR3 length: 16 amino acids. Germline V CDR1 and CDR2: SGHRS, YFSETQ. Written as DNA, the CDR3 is TGCGCCAGCAGCTTAGGTGTGGCGGGGGCAACCTACGAGCAGTACTTC. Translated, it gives CASSLGVAGATYEQYF. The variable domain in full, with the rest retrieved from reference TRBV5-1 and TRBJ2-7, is KAGVTQTPRYLIKTRGQQVTLSCSPISGHRSVSWYQQTPGQGLQFLFEYFSETQRNKGNFPGRFSGRQFSNSRSEMNVSTLELGDSALYLCASSLGVAGATYEQYFGPGTRLTVT.

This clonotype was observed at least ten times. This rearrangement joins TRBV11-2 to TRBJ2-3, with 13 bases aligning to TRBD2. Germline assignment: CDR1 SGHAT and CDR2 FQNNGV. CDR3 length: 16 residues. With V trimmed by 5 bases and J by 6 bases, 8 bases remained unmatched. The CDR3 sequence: CASSPGTSGKRDTQYF. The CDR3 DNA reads TGTGCCAGCAGCCCGGGGACTAGCGGGAAAAGGGATACGCAGTATTTT. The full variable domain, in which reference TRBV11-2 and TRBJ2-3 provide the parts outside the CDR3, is EAGVAQSPRYKIIEKRQSVAFWCNPISGHATLYWYQQILGQGPKLLIQFQNNGVVDDSQLPKDRFSAERLKGVDSTLKIQPAKLEDSAVYLCASSPGTSGKRDTQYFGPGTRLTVL.

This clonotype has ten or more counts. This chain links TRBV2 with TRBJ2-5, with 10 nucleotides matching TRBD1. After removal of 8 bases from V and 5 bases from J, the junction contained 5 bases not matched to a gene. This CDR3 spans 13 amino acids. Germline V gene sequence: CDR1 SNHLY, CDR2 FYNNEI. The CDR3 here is CASWTGGSETQYF. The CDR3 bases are TGTGCCAGCTGGACAGGGGGTTCCGAGACCCAGTACTTC. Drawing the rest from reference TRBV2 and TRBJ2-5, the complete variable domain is EPEVTQTPSHQVTQMGQEVILRCVPISNHLYFYWYRQILGQKVEFLVSFYNNEISEKSEIFDDQFSVERPDGSNFTLKIRSTKLEDSAMYFCASWTGGSETQYFGPGTRLLVL.

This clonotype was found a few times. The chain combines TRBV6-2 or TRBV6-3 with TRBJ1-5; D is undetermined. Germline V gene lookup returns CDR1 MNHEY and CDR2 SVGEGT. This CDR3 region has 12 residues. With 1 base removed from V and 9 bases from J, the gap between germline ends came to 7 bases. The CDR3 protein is CASSYWKWPQHF. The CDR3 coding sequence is TGTGCCAGCAGTTACTGGAAATGGCCCCAGCATTTT.